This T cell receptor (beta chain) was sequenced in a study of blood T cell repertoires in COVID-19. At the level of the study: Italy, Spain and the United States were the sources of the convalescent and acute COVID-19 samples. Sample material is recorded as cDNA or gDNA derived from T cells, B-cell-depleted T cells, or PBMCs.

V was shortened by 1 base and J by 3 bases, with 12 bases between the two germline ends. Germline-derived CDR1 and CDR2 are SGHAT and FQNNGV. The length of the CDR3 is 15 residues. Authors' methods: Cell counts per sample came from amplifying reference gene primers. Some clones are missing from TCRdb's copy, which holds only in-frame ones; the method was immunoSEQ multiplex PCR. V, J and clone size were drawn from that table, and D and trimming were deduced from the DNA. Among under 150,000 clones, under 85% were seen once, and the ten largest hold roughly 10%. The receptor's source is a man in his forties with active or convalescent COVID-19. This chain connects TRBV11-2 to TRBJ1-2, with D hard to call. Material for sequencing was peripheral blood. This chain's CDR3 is CASSLGRSGYYGYTF. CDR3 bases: TGTGCCAGCAGCTTAGGAAGGTCGGGGTACTATGGCTACACCTTC.